The present TCR beta chain was sequenced within a study of T cell repertoires in cytomegalovirus infection. TCRdb independently ran MiXCR on the reads; one entry per CDR3 protein. In the table there are fewer than 1,000,000 distinct CDR3 sequences, 30% to 40% of which are singletons. Trimming cost V 2 bases and J 10 bases; bases outside gene matches: 5. Germline CDR1 is SGHVS and CDR2 is FNYEAQ. This CDR3 region has 13 residues. Of note for this clonotype: The antigen is not known.

The sample consisted of cultured CD8+ T cells from PBMCs, taken from culture after CMV antigen stimulation. This chain joins TRBV7-6 and TRBJ2-4, with 7 positions matching TRBD1. The sequence came from a human donor in good health (CMV status not recorded). Some clones in this sample may be carry-over from other donors' samples. CDR3 nucleotides: TGTGCCAGCAGCTTACGACAGGGAAAGATTCAGTACTTC. Its protein product is CASSLRQGKIQYF.